These 12 T cell receptor beta chains were sequenced from one sample in a study of T cell repertoires in cytomegalovirus infection. TCRdb processed the reads anew with MiXCR; each CDR3 protein has one entry. The sample has 700,000 to 950,000 distinct CDR3 sequences; around a third are singletons. These receptors lack a known antigen. The sequences come from cultured CD8+ T cells from PBMCs, collected from culture after CMV antigen stimulation. Every receptor here comes from a human donor in good health (CMV status not recorded). Some clones in this sample may be carry-over from other donors' samples.

This clonotype turned up a few times. The rearrangement links TRBV20-1 to TRBJ2-2, with unresolved D. The CDR3 extends over 14 amino acids. Trimming took off 0 bases at V and 1 base at J, with 6 bases between the two ends. CDR1 DFQATT and CDR2 SNEGSKA come from the germline V gene (reference sequence). The CDR3 is CSARDRRNTGELFF. CDR3 coding DNA: TGCAGTGCTAGAGATCGGAGGAACACCGGGGAGCTGTTTTTT.

This clonotype was seen only a few times. The chain employs TRBV12-3 or TRBV12-4 and TRBJ2-7; unclear D gene. Trimming cost V 2 bases and J 4 bases, with 15 bases left between them. The length of the CDR3 is 15 residues. The CDR3 is CASSLIRASRYEQYF. The CDR3 coding sequence is TGTGCCAGCAGTTTAATCCGGGCTTCTCGGTACGAGCAGTACTTC.

The J gene is TRBJ2-2, the V gene TRBV24-1; TRBD1 is a possible D gene (6 bases). Looked up from germline, CDR1 is KGHDR and CDR2 is SFDVKD. The CDR3 sequence is 17 residues long. V was trimmed by 5 bases and J by 3 bases, leaving 18 bases between them. CDR3 amino acids: CATSGRTAKGDTGELFF. The CDR3 nucleotides read TGTGCCACCAGTGGAAGGACGGCAAAGGGGGACACCGGGGAGCTGTTTTTT.

The J gene is TRBJ2-7, the V gene TRBV20-1, with TRBD1 identical over 8 bases. This CDR3 has 13 residues. Trimming cost V 3 bases and J 4 bases; bases outside gene matches: 5. Per germline, CDR1 DFQATT and CDR2 SNEGSKA (reference sequence). The CDR3 loop reads CSARAGTGYEQYF. The CDR3 DNA reads TGCAGTGCTAGGGCCGGGACAGGATACGAGCAGTACTTC.

The chain is built from TRBV19 and TRBJ2-3; TRBD2 agrees at 10 bases. The CDR3 is 18 residues long. V dropped 5 bases and J dropped 0; count of bases not matched to a gene: 11. Germline V gene sequence: CDR1 LNHDA, CDR2 SQIVND (reference sequence). The DNA for the CDR3 is TGTGCCAGTAGTTTGAGAGCGCTAGCGGGGGCCAGCACAGATACGCAGTATTTT. Translated: CASSLRALAGASTDTQYF. Full variable domain (remainder filled in from reference TRBV19 and TRBJ2-3): DGGITQSPKYLFRKEGQNVTLSCEQNLNHDAMYWYRQDPGQGLRLIYYSQIVNDFQKGDIAEGYSVSREKKESFPLTVTSAQKNPTAFYLCASSLRALAGASTDTQYFGPGTRLTVL.

This clonotype was counted between two and nine times. The CDR3: CASSLWGRDDEQYF. DNA of the CDR3: TGTGCCAGCAGTTTATGGGGGCGGGACGACGAGCAGTACTTC. The chain recombines TRBV28 with TRBJ2-7; TRBD2 is a possible D gene (6 bases). The CDR3 is 14 amino acids. V was cut by 0 bases and J by 5 bases, with 11 bases left in between. The germline V gene encodes CDR1 MDHEN and CDR2 SYDVKM.

V is TRBV5-6 and J is TRBJ2-3; 9 bases are a match to TRBD1. V shed 4 bases and J 13 bases; nucleotides not matched to a gene: 7. Germline V lookup: CDR1 SGHDT, CDR2 YYEEEE. This CDR3 comprises 12 residues. The CDR3 nucleotides read TGTGCCAGCAGCCCGGGGACAGGGCAAGAGTATTTT. Its translation: CASSPGTGQEYF.

V gene TRBV24-1 combines with J gene TRBJ2-7; TRBD1 matches 11 bases. This CDR3 has 13 amino acids. The V segment lost 9 bases and the J segment 6 bases; nucleotides outside the gene matches: 6. Per the germline V gene, CDR1 is KGHDR and CDR2 is SFDVKD. In DNA form, the CDR3 reads TGTGCCACCTCGGACAGGGGGCCCTGCGAGCAGTACGTC. It specifies CATSDRGPCEQYV.

The chain is built from TRBV4-1 and TRBJ2-1; 13 positions agree with TRBD2. The CDR3 runs 16 residues. Germline CDR1 is MGHRA and CDR2 is YSYEKL. The V segment lost 3 bases and the J segment 9 bases; nucleotides outside the gene matches: 8. CDR3 loop: CASSHRLAGGPTEQFF. For the CDR3, the DNA is TGCGCCAGCAGCCACAGACTAGCGGGGGGCCCCACTGAGCAGTTCTTC.

The table lists this clonotype with a few counts. The rearrangement links TRBV12-3 or TRBV12-4 to TRBJ1-2, with D maybe TRBD1 (5 bases). With 4 bases removed from V and 6 bases from J, the gap between germline ends came to 12 bases. The length of the CDR3 is 13 residues. The CDR3 coding sequence is TGTGCCAGCAGTTCCACAGGCCAGGATGGCTACACCTTC. It codes for CASSSTGQDGYTF.

This clonotype was detected ten times or more. This chain connects TRBV12-3 or TRBV12-4 to TRBJ1-1; D is undetermined. V dropped 3 bases and J dropped 1 base, with 6 bases sitting between them. The CDR3 length is 13 residues. The CDR3 is CASSLYRNTEAFF. In DNA, the CDR3 is TGTGCCAGCAGTTTGTACAGGAACACTGAAGCTTTCTTT.

This clonotype was counted between two and nine times. The chain carries TRBV6-5 and TRBJ2-5; 8 bases are shared with TRBD1. The CDR3 consists of 14 residues. The germline CDR1 and CDR2 sequences are MNHEY and SVGAGI. J was trimmed by 4 bases and V by 8 bases; bases with no gene match: 9. The CDR3 reads CASGFRGRGETQYF. In DNA, the CDR3 is TGTGCCAGCGGCTTCAGGGGGCGCGGAGAGACCCAGTACTTC.